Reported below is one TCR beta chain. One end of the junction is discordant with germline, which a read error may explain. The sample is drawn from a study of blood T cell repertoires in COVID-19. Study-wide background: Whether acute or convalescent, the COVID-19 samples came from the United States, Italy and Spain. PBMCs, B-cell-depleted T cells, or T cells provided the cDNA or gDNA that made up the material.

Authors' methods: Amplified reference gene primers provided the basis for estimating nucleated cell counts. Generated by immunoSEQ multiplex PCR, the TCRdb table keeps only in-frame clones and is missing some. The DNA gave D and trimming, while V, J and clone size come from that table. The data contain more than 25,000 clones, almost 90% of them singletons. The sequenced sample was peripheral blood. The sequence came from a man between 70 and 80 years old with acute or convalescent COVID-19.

CDR3: CASSPSQDSYNEQFF. The CDR3 region has the DNA TGTGCTAGCAGTCCGTCACAGGATTCCTACAATGAGCAGTTCTTC. The chain links TRBV7-7 to TRBJ2-1, with D perhaps matching TRBD1 (5 bases). CDR1 SSHAT and CDR2 FNYEAQ come from the germline V gene (reference sequence). The CDR3 is made up of 15 amino acids.